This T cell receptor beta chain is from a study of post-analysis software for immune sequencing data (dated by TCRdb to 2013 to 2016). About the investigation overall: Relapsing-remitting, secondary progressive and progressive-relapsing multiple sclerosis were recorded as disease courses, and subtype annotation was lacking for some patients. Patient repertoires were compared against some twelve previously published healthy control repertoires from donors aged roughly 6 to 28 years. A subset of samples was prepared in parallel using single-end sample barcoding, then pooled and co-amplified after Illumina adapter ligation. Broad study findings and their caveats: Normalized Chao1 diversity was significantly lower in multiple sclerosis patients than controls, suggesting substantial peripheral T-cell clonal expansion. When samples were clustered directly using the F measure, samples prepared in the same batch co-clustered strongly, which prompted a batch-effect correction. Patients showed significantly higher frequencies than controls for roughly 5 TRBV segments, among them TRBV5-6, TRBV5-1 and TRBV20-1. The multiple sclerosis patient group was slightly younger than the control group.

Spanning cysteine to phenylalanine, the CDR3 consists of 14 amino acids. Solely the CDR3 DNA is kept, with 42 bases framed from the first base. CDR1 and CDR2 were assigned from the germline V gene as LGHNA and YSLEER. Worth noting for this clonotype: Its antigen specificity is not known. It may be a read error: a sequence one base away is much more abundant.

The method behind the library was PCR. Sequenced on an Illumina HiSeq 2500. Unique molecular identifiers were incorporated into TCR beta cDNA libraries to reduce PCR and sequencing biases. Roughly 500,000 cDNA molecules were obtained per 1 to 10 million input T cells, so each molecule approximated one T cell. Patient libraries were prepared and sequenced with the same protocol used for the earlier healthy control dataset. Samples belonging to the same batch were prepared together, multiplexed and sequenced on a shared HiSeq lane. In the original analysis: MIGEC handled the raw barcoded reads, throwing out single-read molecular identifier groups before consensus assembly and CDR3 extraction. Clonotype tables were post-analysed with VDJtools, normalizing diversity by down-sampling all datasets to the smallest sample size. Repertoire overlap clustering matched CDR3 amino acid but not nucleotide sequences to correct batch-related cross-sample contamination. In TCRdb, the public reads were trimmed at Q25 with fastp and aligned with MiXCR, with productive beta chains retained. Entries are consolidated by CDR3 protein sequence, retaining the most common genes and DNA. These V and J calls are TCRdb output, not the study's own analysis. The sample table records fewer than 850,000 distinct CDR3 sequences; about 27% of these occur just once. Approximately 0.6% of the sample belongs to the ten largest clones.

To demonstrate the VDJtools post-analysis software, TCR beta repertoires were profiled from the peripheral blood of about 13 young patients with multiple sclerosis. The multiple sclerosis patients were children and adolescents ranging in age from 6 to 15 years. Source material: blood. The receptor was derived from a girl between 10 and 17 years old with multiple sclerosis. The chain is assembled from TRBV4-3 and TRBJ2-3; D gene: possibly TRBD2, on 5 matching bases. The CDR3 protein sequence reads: CVSSQSLSAEAQYF. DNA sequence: TGCGTCAGCAGCCAGTCCCTTAGCGCGGAGGCGCAGTATTTT.